A single T cell receptor beta chain is shown here with its context. This sample was included in a study of cytomegalovirus exposure and HLA in healthy donors. V lost 6 bases, J lost 5 bases, and 17 bases lay in between. There are 14 residues in the CDR3. The germline gives CDR1 MNHEY, CDR2 SMNVEV (reference sequence). PCR primers comprised 60 Vbeta and 13 Jbeta primers. TCRdb's copy holds only in-frame clones and misses some; the assay was immunoSEQ multiplex PCR. The table lists 210,000 or so clones, about nine tenths of them singletons. The clonotype was recovered from a man younger than 45 in good health and CMV-seronegative. V is TRBV27 and J is TRBJ2-7; D might be TRBD2 (5 bases). Material for sequencing was PBMCs. The CDR3 sequence is CASSPWSSGDEQYF. DNA of the CDR3: TGTGCCAGCAGCCCCTGGTCCTCCGGGGACGAGCAGTACTTC.